This TCR beta chain was identified in a study of CD8 T cells in ankylosing spondylitis (dated by TCRdb to the late 2010s). Notes on the research overall: The study profiled T cell receptor beta repertoires in healthy donors and ankylosing spondylitis patients to find disease-linked TCR variants. The whole study cohort included 95 to 130 healthy donors and 20 to 30 ankylosing spondylitis patients. Samples of peripheral blood were taken, and for ankylosing spondylitis patients, synovial fluid was collected as well.

This clonotype was seen repeatedly, ten times or more. Its binding antigen is unknown. Base qualities are not recorded, but no much larger clone differs from it by a single base. General findings and caveats noted by the study authors: Some motif variants were previously reported in synovial fluid and blood of reactive arthritis patients, suggesting common disease-initiation mechanisms. Blood from ankylosing spondylitis patients appeared to be characterized by a TCR beta motif composed of about eight highly homologous amino acid variants. Significant enrichment of the disease-linked clones was reported in matched synovial fluid samples from ankylosing spondylitis patients. A CD8+ phenotype was shown by the disease-linked clones, which were found at relatively low frequencies in peripheral blood.

The germline V gene sets CDR1 to SGHTA and CDR2 to FQGNSA. The CDR3 runs 14 residues from the cysteine to the phenylalanine. The entry retains the CDR3 DNA only, 42 bases that are in frame from base 1. Between the V and J ends, shortened by 1 base and 1 base respectively, the junction contains 8 bases. Reads for this sample came from an Illumina HiSeq 2500. Quantitative 5'-RACE with molecular barcodes was used to prepare TCR beta libraries. As for the authors' bioinformatics: Disease-linked TCR variants were identified with a new computational method built on a probabilistic model of VDJ rearrangement. The raw public reads went through TCRdb reprocessing: fastp at Q25, MiXCR clone calling, in-frame beta chains kept. Each entry merges the rows of one CDR3 protein and shows their most common DNA and genes. These V and J calls originate from TCRdb's pipeline instead of the authors' own analysis. This sample is represented by over 75,000 distinct CDR3 sequences; 7.5% to 9% of them were singletons. The leading ten clones occupy about 4.6% of the sample.

The sequence was obtained from a male donor with ankylosing spondylitis or in good health (not recorded which). The sequence links TRBV7-2 to TRBJ2-7; TRBD2 is a weak D gene call, 5 bases matching. The sample consisted of blood, either unsorted or a sorted T cell fraction (not recorded which). The nucleotide sequence reads as follows: TGTGCCAGCAGCTTAGGCGGGCCGTCCTACGAGCAGTACTTC. This translates into CASSLGGPSYEQYF.